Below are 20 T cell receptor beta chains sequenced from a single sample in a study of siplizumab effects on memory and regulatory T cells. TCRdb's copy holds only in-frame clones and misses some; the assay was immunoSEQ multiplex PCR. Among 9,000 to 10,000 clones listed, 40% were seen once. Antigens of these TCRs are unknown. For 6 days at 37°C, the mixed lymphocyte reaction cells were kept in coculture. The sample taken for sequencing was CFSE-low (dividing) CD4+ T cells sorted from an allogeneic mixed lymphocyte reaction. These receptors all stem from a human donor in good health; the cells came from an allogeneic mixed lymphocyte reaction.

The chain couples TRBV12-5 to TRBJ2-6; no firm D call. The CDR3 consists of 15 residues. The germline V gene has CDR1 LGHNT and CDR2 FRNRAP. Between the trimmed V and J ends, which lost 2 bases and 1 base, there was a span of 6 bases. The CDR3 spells CASGLSASGANVLTF. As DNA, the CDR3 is TGTGCTAGTGGTTTGTCGGCGTCTGGGGCCAACGTCCTGACTTTC. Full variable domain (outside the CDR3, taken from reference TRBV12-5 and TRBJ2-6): DARVTQTPRHKVTEMGQEVTMRCQPILGHNTVFWYRQTMMQGLELLAYFRNRAPLDDSGMPKDRFSAEMPDATLATLKIQPSEPRDSAVYFCASGLSASGANVLTFGAGSRLTVL.

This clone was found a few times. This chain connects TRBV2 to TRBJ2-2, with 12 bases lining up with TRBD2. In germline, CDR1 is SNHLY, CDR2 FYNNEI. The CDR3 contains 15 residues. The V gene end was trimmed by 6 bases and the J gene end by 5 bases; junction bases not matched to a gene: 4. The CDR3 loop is CASSAGTSGTGELFF. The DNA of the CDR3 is TGTGCCAGCAGCGCCGGGACTAGCGGGACCGGGGAGCTGTTTTTT.

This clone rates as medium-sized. CDR3 protein: CASSLQGNYGYTF. The CDR3 DNA is TGTGCCAGCTCACTACAGGGTAACTATGGCTACACCTTC. The rearrangement uses TRBV18 and TRBJ1-2, with D perhaps matching TRBD1 (6 bases). Trimming left V 4 bases short and J 1 base short, with 7 bases between. This CDR3 has 13 residues. Germline lookup yields CDR1 KGHSH and CDR2 LQKENI.

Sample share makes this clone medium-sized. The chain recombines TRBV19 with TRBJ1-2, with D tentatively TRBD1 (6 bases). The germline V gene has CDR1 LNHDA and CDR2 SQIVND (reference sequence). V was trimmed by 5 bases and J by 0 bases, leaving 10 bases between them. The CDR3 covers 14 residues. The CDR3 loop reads CASSPGHSNYGYTF. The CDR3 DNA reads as TGTGCCAGTAGTCCGGGACATTCTAACTATGGCTACACCTTC.

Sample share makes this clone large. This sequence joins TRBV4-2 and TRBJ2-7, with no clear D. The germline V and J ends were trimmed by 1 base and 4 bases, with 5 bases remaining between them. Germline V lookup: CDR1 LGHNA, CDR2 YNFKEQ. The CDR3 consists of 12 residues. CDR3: CASSQAGYEQYF. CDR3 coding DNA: TGTGCCAGCAGCCAAGCCGGGTACGAGCAGTACTTC.

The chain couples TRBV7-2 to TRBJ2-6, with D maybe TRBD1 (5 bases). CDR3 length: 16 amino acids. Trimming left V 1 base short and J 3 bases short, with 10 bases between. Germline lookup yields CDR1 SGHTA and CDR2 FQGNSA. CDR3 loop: CASSLVVGRGANVLTF. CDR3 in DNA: TGTGCCAGCAGCTTAGTCGTGGGGCGTGGGGCCAACGTCCTGACTTTC.

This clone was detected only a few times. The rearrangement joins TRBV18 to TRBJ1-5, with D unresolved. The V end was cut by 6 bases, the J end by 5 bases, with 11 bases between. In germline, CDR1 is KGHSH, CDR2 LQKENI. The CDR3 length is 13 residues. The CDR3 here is CASSQEMDQPQHF. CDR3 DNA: TGTGCCAGCTCCCAGGAAATGGATCAGCCCCAGCATTTT.

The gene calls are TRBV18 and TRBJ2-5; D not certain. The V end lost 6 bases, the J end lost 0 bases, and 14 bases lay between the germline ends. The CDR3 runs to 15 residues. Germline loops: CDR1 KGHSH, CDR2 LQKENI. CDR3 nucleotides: TGTGCCAGCTCCCGGAACGCTGGGAACCAAGAGACCCAGTACTTC. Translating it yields CASSRNAGNQETQYF.

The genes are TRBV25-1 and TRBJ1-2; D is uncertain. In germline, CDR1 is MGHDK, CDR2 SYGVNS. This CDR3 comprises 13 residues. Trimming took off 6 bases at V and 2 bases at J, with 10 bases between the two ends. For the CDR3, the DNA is TGTGCCAGCAGCTGGGGTAGGAACTATGGCTACACCTTC. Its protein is CASSWGRNYGYTF.

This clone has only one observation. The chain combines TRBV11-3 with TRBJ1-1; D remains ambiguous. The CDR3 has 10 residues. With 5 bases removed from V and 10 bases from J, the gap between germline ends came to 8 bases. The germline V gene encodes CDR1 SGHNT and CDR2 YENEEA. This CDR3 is CASSRKRAFF. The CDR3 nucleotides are TGTGCCAGCAGCCGGAAAAGAGCTTTCTTT.

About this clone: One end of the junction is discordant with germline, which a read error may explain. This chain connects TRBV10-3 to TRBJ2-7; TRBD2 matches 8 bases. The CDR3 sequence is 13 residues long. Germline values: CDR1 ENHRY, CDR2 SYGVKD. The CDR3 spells CATSRSGTYEQYF. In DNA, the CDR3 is TGTGCCACCAGTCGTAGCGGGACCTACGAGCAGTACTTC.

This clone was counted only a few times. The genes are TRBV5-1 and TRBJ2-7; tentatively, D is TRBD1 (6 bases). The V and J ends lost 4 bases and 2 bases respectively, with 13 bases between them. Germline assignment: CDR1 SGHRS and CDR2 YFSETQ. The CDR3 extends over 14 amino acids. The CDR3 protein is CASSVDRSTYEQYF. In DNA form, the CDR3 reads TGCGCCAGCAGCGTTGACAGGTCAACCTACGAGCAGTACTTC. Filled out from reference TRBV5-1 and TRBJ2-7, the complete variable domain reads KAGVTQTPRYLIKTRGQQVTLSCSPISGHRSVSWYQQTPGQGLQFLFEYFSETQRNKGNFPGRFSGRQFSNSRSEMNVSTLELGDSALYLCASSVDRSTYEQYFGPGTRLTVT.

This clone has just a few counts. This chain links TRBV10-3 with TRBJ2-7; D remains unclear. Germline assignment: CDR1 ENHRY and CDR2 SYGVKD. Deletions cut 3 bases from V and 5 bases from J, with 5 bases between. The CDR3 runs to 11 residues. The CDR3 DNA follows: TGTGCCATCAGTGATCTTGACGAGCAGTACTTC. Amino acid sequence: CAISDLDEQYF.

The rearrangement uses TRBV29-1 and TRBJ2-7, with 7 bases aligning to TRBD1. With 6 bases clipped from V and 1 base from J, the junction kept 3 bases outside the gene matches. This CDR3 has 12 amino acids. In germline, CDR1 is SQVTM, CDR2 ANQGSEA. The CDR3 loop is CSVWTGSYEQYF. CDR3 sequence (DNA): TGCAGCGTCTGGACAGGATCCTACGAGCAGTACTTC.

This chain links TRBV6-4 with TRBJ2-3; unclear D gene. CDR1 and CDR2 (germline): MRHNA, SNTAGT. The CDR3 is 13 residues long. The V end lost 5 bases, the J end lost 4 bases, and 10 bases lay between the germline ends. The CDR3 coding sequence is TGTGCCAGCAGTCAGTGGAGCGCAGATACGCAGTATTTT. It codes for CASSQWSADTQYF.

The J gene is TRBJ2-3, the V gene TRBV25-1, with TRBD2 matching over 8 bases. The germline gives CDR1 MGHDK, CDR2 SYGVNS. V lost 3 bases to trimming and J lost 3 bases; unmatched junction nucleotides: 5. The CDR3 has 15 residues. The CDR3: CASSDPGLGTDTQYF. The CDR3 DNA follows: TGTGCCAGCAGTGACCCGGGACTAGGGACAGATACGCAGTATTTT.

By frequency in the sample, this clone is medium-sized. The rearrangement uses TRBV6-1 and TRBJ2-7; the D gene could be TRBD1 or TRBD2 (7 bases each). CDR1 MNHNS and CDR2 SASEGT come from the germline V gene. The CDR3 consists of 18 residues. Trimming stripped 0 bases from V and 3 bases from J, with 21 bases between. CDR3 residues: CASSEAWGGQPRFYEQYF. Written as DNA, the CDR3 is TGTGCCAGCAGTGAAGCTTGGGGGGGACAGCCTAGATTCTACGAGCAGTACTTC.

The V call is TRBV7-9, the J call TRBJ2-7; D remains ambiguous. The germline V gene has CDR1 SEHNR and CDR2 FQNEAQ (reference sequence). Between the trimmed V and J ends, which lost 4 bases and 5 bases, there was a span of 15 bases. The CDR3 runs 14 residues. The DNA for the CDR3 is TGTGCCAGCAGCTCTAGATTCGTGTCAGACGAGCAGTACTTC. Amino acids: CASSSRFVSDEQYF.

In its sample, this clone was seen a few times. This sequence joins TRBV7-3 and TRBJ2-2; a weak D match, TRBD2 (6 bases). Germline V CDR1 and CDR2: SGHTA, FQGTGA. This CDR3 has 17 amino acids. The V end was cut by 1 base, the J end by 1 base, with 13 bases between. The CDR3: CASSLRGLARNTGELFF. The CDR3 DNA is TGTGCCAGCAGCTTAAGAGGGCTAGCGAGGAACACCGGGGAGCTGTTTTTT.

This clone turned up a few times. CDR3 DNA sequence: TGTGCCAGCAAAGGGAATTGGGAGACCCAGTACTTC. Its protein is CASKGNWETQYF. V usage is TRBV18 and J usage is TRBJ2-5; D is ambiguous. There are 12 residues in the CDR3. Germline V gene sequence: CDR1 KGHSH, CDR2 LQKENI. Trimming took off 8 bases at V and 5 bases at J, with 12 bases between the two ends.